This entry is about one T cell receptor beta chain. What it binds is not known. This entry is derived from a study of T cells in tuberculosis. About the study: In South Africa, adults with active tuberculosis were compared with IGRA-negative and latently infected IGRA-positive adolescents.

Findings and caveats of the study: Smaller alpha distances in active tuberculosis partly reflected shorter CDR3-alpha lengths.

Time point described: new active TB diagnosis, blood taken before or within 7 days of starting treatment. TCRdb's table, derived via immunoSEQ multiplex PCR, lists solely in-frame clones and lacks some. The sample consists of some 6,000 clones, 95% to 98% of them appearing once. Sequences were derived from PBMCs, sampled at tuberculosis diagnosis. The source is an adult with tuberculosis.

CDR3: CASSSGGAGQGRGETQYF. The CDR3 nucleotides read TGCGCCAGCAGCTCGGGGGGTGCGGGACAGGGGCGTGGAGAGACCCAGTACTTC. The chain recombines TRBV5-1 with TRBJ2-5, with 10 positions matching TRBD1. V trimming: 3 bases; J trimming: 4 bases; junction bases outside the gene matches: 15. CDR1 and CDR2 from the germline V gene are SGHRS and YFSETQ. This CDR3 has 18 amino acids.